The 3 T cell receptor beta chains reported below all come from one sample, sequenced in a study of T cell changes during pregnancy in multiple sclerosis. The table came from immunoSEQ multiplex PCR; TCRdb's copy has only in-frame clones and leaves some out. The sample has just under 45,000 clones, around 96% seen once. Sequenced material: peripheral blood, taken in the second trimester of pregnancy. These receptors originate from a female donor with multiple sclerosis, enrolled in a pregnancy study.

This chain connects TRBV5-4 to TRBJ2-7; 7 nucleotides align to TRBD2. The germline gives CDR1 SGHNT, CDR2 YYREEE (reference sequence). There are 14 residues in the CDR3. The trim removed 0 bases at V and 2 bases at J, leaving 2 bases unmatched. The CDR3 region has the DNA TGTGCCAGCAGCTTGGGCGCGGGAGCCTACGAGCAGTACTTC. Its protein is CASSLGAGAYEQYF.

The V and J genes are TRBV5-5 and TRBJ1-3, with 7 bases aligning to TRBD1. With 0 bases clipped from V and 7 bases from J, the junction kept 13 bases outside the gene matches. Germline V gives CDR1 SGHKS, CDR2 YYEKEE (reference sequence). CDR3 length: 17 amino acids. CDR3 nucleotides: TGTGCCAGCAGCTTGGCCAAGGACAGGCTGGCAGGGAACACCATATATTTT. It yields the protein CASSLAKDRLAGNTIYF.

The chain has TRBV10-2 and TRBJ2-7; tentatively, D is TRBD2 (6 bases). This CDR3 is built from 13 residues. Deletions cut 0 bases from V and 3 bases from J, with 6 bases between. The germline gives CDR1 WSHSY, CDR2 SAAADI. The CDR3 region is CASSESAGYEQYF. The DNA of the CDR3 is TGCGCCAGCAGTGAGTCAGCGGGCTACGAGCAGTACTTC.